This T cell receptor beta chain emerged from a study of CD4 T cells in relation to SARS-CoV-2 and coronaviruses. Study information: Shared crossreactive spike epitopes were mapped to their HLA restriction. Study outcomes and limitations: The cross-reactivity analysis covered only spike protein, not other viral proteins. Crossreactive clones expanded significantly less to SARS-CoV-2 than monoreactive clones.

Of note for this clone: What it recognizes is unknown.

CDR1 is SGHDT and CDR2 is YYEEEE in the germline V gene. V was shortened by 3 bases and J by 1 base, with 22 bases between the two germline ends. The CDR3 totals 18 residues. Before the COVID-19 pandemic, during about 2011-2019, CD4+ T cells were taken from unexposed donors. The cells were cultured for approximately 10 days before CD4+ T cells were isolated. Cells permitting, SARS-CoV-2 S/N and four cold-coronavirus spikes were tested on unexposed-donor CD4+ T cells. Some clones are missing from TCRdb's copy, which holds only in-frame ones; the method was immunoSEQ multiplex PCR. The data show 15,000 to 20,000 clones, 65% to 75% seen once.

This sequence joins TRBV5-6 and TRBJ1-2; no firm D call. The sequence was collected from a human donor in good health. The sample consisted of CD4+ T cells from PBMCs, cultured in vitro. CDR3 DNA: TGTGCCAGCAGCTCACAAGTACGCGGGGAGGCAATTAACTATGGCTACACCTTC. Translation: CASSSQVRGEAINYGYTF.